This T cell receptor (beta chain) was documented in a study of OX40 agonist ivuxolimab in advanced cancers. Whole-study context: A mean age of around 66 years, range roughly 23 to 85, was recorded, and more than 80% were male. The study, taken as a whole, reports: Expanded peripheral T cells had an undetermined antigen specificity. The CD4+ and CD8+ T cells in the blood had expanded clonally by week 6 at 0.1 to 3.0 mg/kg.

This table comes from immunoSEQ multiplex PCR, and its TCRdb copy is limited to in-frame clones, with some not included. This table has tens of thousands of clones, roughly 89% appearing once. As for this clone: Its matching antigen is unknown.

Sequencing used CD4+ or CD8+ T cells sorted from blood, obtained in a trial of the OX40 agonist ivuxolimab. The TCR was taken from an adult with an advanced solid tumor such as melanoma, head and neck, liver or kidney cancer.

DNA for the CDR3: TGTGCCAGCAGCTGGGGACTAGCGGGAGGACGGTACTTC. Its protein product is CASSWGLAGGRYF. This chain links TRBV5-6 with TRBJ2-7, with 15 bases identical to TRBD2. Trimming cost V 3 bases and J 12 bases; bases outside gene matches: 4. CDR1 is SGHDT and CDR2 is YYEEEE in the germline V gene. The CDR3 runs to 13 residues.